Listed below are T cell receptor beta chains from one sample, sequenced in a study of vaccination and CD4 T cells after COVID-19. TCRdb called the PCR reads again in MiXCR, with one record for every CDR3 protein. The data contain several thousand distinct CDR3 sequences, 55% to 70% of them seen just once; the ten biggest clones take up more than 7%. Antigen specificity for these receptors is unknown. The material sequenced was CD4+ T cells from blood, cultured in vitro. Every receptor here comes from a human donor who had recovered from COVID-19. Each CDR3 is given with its conserved first and last residue. A D gene is named only where the DNA matches it firmly. Not all rows give a size; the values are once, few, many and, for expanded clones, a class.

v_gene,abundance,d_gene,j_gene,CDR3aa,CDR3nt
TRBV18,NA,NA,TRBJ1-2,CASSPTIPAAGYTF,TGTGCCAGCTCACCGACCATTCCTGCTGCTGGCTACACCTTC
TRBV20-1,NA,TRBD2,TRBJ2-1,CSAGGGLVGHNEQFF,TGCAGTGCTGGAGGGGGACTAGTGGGACACAATGAGCAGTTCTTC
TRBV7-2,few,NA,TRBJ2-5,CASSLGARETQYF,TGTGCCAGCAGCTTAGGGGCGAGGGAGACCCAGTACTTC
TRBV6-1,NA,NA,TRBJ2-1,CASSEGRLGYNEQFF,TGTGCCAGCAGTGAAGGCCGGCTTGGATACAATGAGCAGTTCTTC
TRBV2,NA,NA,TRBJ2-5,CASSEVIAGTQYF,TGTGCCAGCAGTGAAGTGATCGCGGGGACCCAGTACTTC
TRBV11-2,NA,TRBD2,TRBJ2-7,CASSSWTSGVAYEQYF,TGTGCCAGCAGCTCATGGACTAGCGGGGTCGCCTACGAGCAGTACTTC
TRBV24-1,few,NA,TRBJ2-7,CATSEQGFEQYF,TGTGCCACCAGTGAACAGGGTTTTGAGCAGTACTTC
TRBV14,NA,NA,TRBJ2-3,CASSPSWDTQYF,TGTGCCAGCAGCCCGTCGTGGGATACGCAGTATTTT
TRBV2,NA,NA,TRBJ1-4,CASNTNSEKLFF,TGTGCCAGCAATACCAATTCGGAAAAACTGTTTTTT
TRBV10-3,NA,NA,TRBJ2-3,CAISFRDLTDTQYF,TGTGCCATCAGTTTCCGGGACCTCACAGATACGCAGTATTTT
TRBV11-2,NA,NA,TRBJ1-3,CASSQFGVGGNTIYF,TGTGCCAGCAGCCAGTTCGGGGTGGGGGGAAACACCATATATTTT
TRBV3-1,NA,NA,TRBJ2-7,CASSQYGSLYEQYF,TGTGCCAGCAGCCAATATGGGAGCCTCTACGAGCAGTACTTC
TRBV7-9,large,NA,TRBJ2-3,CASTMEGATDTQYF,TGTGCCAGCACCATGGAGGGGGCCACAGATACGCAGTATTTT
TRBV6-2/TRBV6-3,NA,NA,TRBJ1-6,CASSYGALYNSPLHF,TGTGCCAGCAGTTACGGTGCTCTCTATAATTCACCCCTCCACTTT
TRBV2,NA,NA,TRBJ2-3,CASSPQGSGTDTQYF,TGTGCCAGCAGTCCGCAGGGGTCAGGCACAGATACGCAGTATTTT